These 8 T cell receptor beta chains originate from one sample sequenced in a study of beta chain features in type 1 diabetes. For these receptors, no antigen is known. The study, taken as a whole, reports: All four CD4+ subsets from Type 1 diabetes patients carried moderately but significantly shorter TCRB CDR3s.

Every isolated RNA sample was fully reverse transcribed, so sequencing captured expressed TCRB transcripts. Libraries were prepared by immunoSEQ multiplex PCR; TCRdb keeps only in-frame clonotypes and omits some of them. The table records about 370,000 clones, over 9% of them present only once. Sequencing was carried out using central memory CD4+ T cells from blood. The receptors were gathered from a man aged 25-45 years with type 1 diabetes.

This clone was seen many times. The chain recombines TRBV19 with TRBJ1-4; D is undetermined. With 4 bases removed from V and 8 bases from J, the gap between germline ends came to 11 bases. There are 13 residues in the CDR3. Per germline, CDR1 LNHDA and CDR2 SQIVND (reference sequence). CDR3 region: CASSTNPSEKLFF. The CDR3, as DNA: TGTGCCAGTAGTACTAATCCCTCGGAAAAACTGTTTTTT.

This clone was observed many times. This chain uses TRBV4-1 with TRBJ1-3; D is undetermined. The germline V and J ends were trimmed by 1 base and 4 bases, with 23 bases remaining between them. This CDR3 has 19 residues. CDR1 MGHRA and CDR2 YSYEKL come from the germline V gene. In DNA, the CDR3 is TGCGCCAGCAGCCAAGTCCGGACCGGGGTCGTAAAAGGAGGAAACACCATATATTTT. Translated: CASSQVRTGVVKGGNTIYF.

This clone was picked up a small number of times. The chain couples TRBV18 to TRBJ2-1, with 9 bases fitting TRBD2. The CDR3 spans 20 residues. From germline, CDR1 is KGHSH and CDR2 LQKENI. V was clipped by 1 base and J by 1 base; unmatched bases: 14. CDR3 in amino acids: CASSPQGPSGMLGSYNEQFF. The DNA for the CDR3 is TGTGCCAGCTCACCACAAGGGCCTAGCGGGATGCTCGGATCCTACAATGAGCAGTTCTTC.

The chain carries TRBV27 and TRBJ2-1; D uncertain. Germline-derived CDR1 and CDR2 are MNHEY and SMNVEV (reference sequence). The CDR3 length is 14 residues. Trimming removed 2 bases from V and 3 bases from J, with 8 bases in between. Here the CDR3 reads CASSLNPFYNEQFF. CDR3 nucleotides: TGTGCCAGCAGTTTAAACCCATTCTACAATGAGCAGTTCTTC.

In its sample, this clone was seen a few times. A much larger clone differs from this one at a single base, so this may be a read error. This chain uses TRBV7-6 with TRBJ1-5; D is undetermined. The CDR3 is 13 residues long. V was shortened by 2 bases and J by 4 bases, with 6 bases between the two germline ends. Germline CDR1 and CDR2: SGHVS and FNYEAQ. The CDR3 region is CASSLQENQPQHF. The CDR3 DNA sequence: TGTGCCAGCAGCTTACAGGAAAATCAGCCCCAGCATTTT.

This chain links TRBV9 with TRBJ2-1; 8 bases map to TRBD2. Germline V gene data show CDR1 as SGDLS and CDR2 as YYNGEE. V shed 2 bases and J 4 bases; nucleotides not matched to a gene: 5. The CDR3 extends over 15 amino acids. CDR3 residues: CASSVSGSGYNEQFF. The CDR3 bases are TGTGCCAGCAGCGTCAGCGGGAGCGGATACAATGAGCAGTTCTTC.

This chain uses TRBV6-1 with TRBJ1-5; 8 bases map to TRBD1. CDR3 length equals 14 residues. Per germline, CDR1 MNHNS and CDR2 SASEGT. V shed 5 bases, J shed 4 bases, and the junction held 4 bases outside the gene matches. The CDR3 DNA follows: TGTGCCAGCAGTCACCGGGACAGGAATCAGCCCCAGCATTTT. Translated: CASSHRDRNQPQHF.

The CDR3 here is CASSENPGDTQYF. In nucleotides, the CDR3 is TGTGCCAGCAGTGAAAACCCGGGAGATACGCAGTATTTT. The chain is built from TRBV2 and TRBJ2-3, with no clear D. The CDR3 loop spans 13 amino acids. V lost 2 bases to trimming and J lost 5 bases, with 8 bases between them. CDR1 is SNHLY and CDR2 is FYNNEI in the germline V gene.